This TCR beta chain was sequenced during a study of blood T cell repertoires in COVID-19. The wider study: The United States, Italy and Spain provided the acute and convalescent COVID-19 samples. T cells, B-cell-depleted T cells, or PBMCs provided the cDNA or gDNA that served as material.

Germline assignment: CDR1 SGHVS and CDR2 FNYEAQ. Trimming took 5 bases from V and 4 from J; bases not matched to a gene: 6. CDR3 length: 15 residues. Original processing methods: Estimation of nucleated cell counts relied on the amplification of reference gene primers. The table came from immunoSEQ multiplex PCR; TCRdb's copy has only in-frame clones and leaves some out. That table furnishes V, J and clone size, whereas the DNA furnished D and trimming. Of some 180,000 clones detected, approximately 91% appear once; the ten largest clones hold around 5.1%. Enrolled during active infection, Seattle patients were then followed longitudinally.

The sample was peripheral blood. The source of this sequence is a man younger than 35 with COVID-19, enrolled during active disease. The chain combines TRBV7-6 with TRBJ2-1; 9 bases map to TRBD2. CDR3 protein: CASSATSGAYNEQFF. The CDR3 coding sequence is TGTGCCAGCAGCGCGACTAGCGGAGCTTACAATGAGCAGTTCTTC.